This TCR beta chain originates from a study of early T cells in non-severe SARS-CoV-2 infection. Study summary: Sequencing of unsorted whole blood was done on bulk RNA, leaving chains unpaired.

Unique molecular identifier tags were affixed to discrete cDNA molecules. A single record per CDR3 protein comes from TCRdb applying MiXCR to the 5' RACE reads. Of about 56,000 distinct CDR3 sequences in the sample, about 11% were seen once. The ends lost 0 bases at V and 6 bases at J; junction bases unmatched: 5. The CDR3 runs to 16 residues. The germline CDR1 and CDR2 sequences are LGHNA and YNFKEQ. This TCR derives from an adult who was a healthcare worker with PCR-confirmed SARS-CoV-2 infection or an uninfected control (not recorded which). The sequencing sample was made of whole blood. The V and J genes are TRBV4-2 and TRBJ2-1; 10 bases fit TRBD2. The CDR3 loop reads CASSQDRTSGFNEQFF. The CDR3 nucleotides read TGTGCCAGCAGCCAAGATAGGACTAGCGGTTTCAATGAGCAGTTCTTC.